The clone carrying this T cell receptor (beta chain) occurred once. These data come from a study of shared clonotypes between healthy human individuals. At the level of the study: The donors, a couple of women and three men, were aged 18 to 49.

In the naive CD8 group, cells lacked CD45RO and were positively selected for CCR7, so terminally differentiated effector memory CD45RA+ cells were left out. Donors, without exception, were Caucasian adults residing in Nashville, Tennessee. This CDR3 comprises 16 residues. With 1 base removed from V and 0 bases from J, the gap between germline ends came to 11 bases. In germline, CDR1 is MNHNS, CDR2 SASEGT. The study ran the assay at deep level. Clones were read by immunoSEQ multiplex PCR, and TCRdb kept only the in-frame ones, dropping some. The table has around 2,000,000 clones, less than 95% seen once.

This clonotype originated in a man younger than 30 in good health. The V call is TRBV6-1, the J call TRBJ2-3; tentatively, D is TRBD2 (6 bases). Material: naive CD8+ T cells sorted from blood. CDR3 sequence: CASSEVWGVSTDTQYF. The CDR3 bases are TGTGCCAGCAGTGAAGTTTGGGGGGTTAGCACAGATACGCAGTATTTT.